The T cell receptor (beta chain) under discussion was sequenced for a study of patients and donors after allogeneic stem cell transplantation. TCRdb passed the RT-PCR reads through MiXCR, listing each CDR3 protein once. Among some 880,000 distinct CDR3 sequences listed, over 15% were seen once. This clonotype was obtained from a human donor who was either an allogeneic HSCT recipient or a stem cell or donor lymphocyte infusion donor (not recorded which). It is not recorded whose cells these are; they may come from a transplant donor. The sequenced material came from blood, either unsorted or a sorted T cell fraction (not recorded which).

The CDR3 nucleotides read TGTGCCAGCAGTGGAAAGGACACCGTCTACGAGCAGTACTTC. Translated, it gives CASSGKDTVYEQYF. This chain joins TRBV6-1 and TRBJ2-7, with D possibly matching TRBD1 (5 bases). Trimming cost V 4 bases and J 3 bases, with 13 bases left between them. CDR1 MNHNS and CDR2 SASEGT come from the germline V gene. This CDR3 is 14 amino acids long.